Listed here are 17 T cell receptor beta chains from one sample, sequenced in a study of CD8 T cells in ankylosing spondylitis. Each CDR3 protein is one row after TCRdb ran MiXCR on the 5' RACE reads. Here the sample spans 250,000 to 400,000 distinct CDR3 sequences, 9.5% to 13% being singletons. Sequenced: blood, either unsorted or a sorted T cell fraction (not recorded which). These receptors were obtained from a female donor with ankylosing spondylitis or in good health (not recorded which).

The J gene is TRBJ2-1, the V gene TRBV4-2; 9 bases fit TRBD1. After removal of 4 bases from V and 7 bases from J, the junction contained 17 bases not matched to a gene. From germline, CDR1 is LGHNA and CDR2 YNFKEQ. There are 18 residues in the CDR3. The CDR3: CASSPELRTGAKGNEQFF. The CDR3 nucleotides are TGTGCCAGCAGCCCTGAGCTTAGGACAGGGGCGAAAGGGAATGAGCAGTTCTTC.

At least ten counts were recorded for this clonotype. The chain employs TRBV12-3 or TRBV12-4 and TRBJ1-5; D gene ambiguous. Trimming left V 6 bases short and J 6 bases short, with 15 bases between. The CDR3 runs 14 residues. The CDR3: CASSPGGIGQPQHF. The CDR3 nucleotides read TGTGCCAGCAGCCCCGGTGGTATAGGTCAGCCCCAGCATTTT.

Ten or more counts support this clonotype. The chain recombines TRBV20-1 with TRBJ1-1; unclear D gene. The CDR3 has 12 residues. From germline, CDR1 is DFQATT and CDR2 SNEGSKA (reference sequence). Trimming pared 4 bases from V and 2 bases from J, leaving 8 bases between. CDR3 sequence reads: CSATQINTEAFF. The DNA of the CDR3 is TGCAGTGCTACACAGATTAACACTGAAGCTTTCTTT.

This clonotype was counted between two and nine times. The chain has TRBV5-1 and TRBJ2-2; 13 bases are a match to TRBD2. Germline V gives CDR1 SGHRS, CDR2 YFSETQ. V dropped 6 bases and J dropped 7; count of bases not matched to a gene: 6. This CDR3 region has 15 residues. In nucleotides, the CDR3 is TGCGCCAGCACCGGACTAGCGGGAGTTGACGGGGAGCTGTTTTTT. It codes for CASTGLAGVDGELFF.

The V and J genes are TRBV7-9 and TRBJ1-2; D remains unclear. The CDR3 extends over 12 amino acids. Germline values: CDR1 SEHNR, CDR2 FQNEAQ (reference sequence). Trimming removed 5 bases from V and 8 bases from J, with 12 bases in between. CDR3 coding DNA: TGTGCCAGCAGCCAGGTCCTTCAGGGCTACACCTTC. Its protein is CASSQVLQGYTF.

The chain recombines TRBV20-1 with TRBJ1-5; D possibly corresponds to TRBD1 (6 bases). The V and J ends lost 3 bases and 7 bases respectively, with 13 bases between them. Germline V gene data show CDR1 as DFQATT and CDR2 as SNEGSKA (reference sequence). The CDR3 runs to 13 residues. Here the CDR3 reads CSASAGVVQPQHF. CDR3 bases: TGCAGTGCTAGCGCAGGGGTTGTACAGCCCCAGCATTTT.

The chain joins TRBV10-3 to TRBJ2-7, with D possibly matching TRBD2 (7 bases). Trimming took off 10 bases at V and 2 bases at J, with 15 bases between the two ends. This CDR3 comprises 13 residues. The germline CDR1 and CDR2 sequences are ENHRY and SYGVKD. CDR3 sequence: CATRGASPYEQYF. CDR3 bases: TGTGCCACCCGGGGGGCTTCACCCTACGAGCAGTACTTC.

In this sample, this clonotype turned up a few times. The V call is TRBV27, the J call TRBJ2-3, with a possible D match to TRBD1 (6 bases). The germline CDR1 and CDR2 sequences are MNHEY and SMNVEV (reference sequence). The CDR3 length is 14 residues. V gave up 3 bases and J gave up 4 bases, with 11 bases separating them. The CDR3 is CASSFTGIADTQYF. CDR3 nucleotides: TGTGCCAGCAGTTTTACAGGGATCGCAGATACGCAGTATTTT.

This clonotype was detected ten times or more. This sequence joins TRBV4-2 and TRBJ2-1; D assignment may be TRBD1 or TRBD2 (5 bases each). Germline V gives CDR1 LGHNA, CDR2 YNFKEQ. V was shortened by 4 bases and J by 3 bases, with 13 bases between the two germline ends. The CDR3 spans 15 residues. The CDR3 DNA reads TGTGCCAGCAGCCTCAGGGAAAGCGGCTACAATGAGCAGTTCTTC. As protein: CASSLRESGYNEQFF.

The genes are TRBV24-1 and TRBJ2-2; 10 bases line up with TRBD1. In germline, CDR1 is KGHDR, CDR2 SFDVKD. Losses at the gene ends were 5 bases for V and 3 bases for J; bases not matched to a gene: 2. CDR3 length equals 15 residues. Written as DNA, the CDR3 is TGTGCCACCAGTGGCGGGACAGGGGACACCGGGGAGCTGTTTTTT. Amino acid sequence: CATSGGTGDTGELFF.

At least ten counts were recorded for this clonotype. The rearrangement links TRBV25-1 to TRBJ2-5; D might be TRBD1 (5 bases). The germline V gene encodes CDR1 MGHDK and CDR2 SYGVNS. The CDR3 has 13 amino acids. With 8 bases removed from V and 2 bases from J, the gap between germline ends came to 12 bases. CDR3 in amino acids: CASSQGEQETQYF. As DNA, the CDR3 is TGTGCCAGCTCCCAGGGCGAACAAGAGACCCAGTACTTC. The full variable domain, with the rest looked up from reference TRBV25-1 and TRBJ2-5, is EADIYQTPRYLVIGTGKKITLECSQTMGHDKMYWYQQDPGMELHLIHYSYGVNSTEKGDLSSESTVSRIRTEHFPLTLESARPSHTSQYLCASSQGEQETQYFGPGTRLLVL.

This clonotype was picked up many times. V gene TRBV20-1 combines with J gene TRBJ2-1; D possibly uses TRBD1 or TRBD2 (5 bases each). The V gene lost 6 bases and the J gene lost 7 bases, with 16 bases spanning the gap. This CDR3 spans 13 amino acids. The germline CDR1 and CDR2 sequences are DFQATT and SNEGSKA (reference sequence). The CDR3 sequence: CSAVSEGRNEQFF. CDR3 DNA sequence: TGCAGTGCCGTCAGCGAGGGGAGAAATGAGCAGTTCTTC.

This clonotype appeared a few times. The V gene is TRBV7-8, the J gene TRBJ2-3; a possible D gene is TRBD2 (6 bases). V shed 4 bases and J shed 4 bases, with 18 bases lying between them. The CDR3 sequence is 16 residues long. The germline V gene encodes CDR1 SGHVS and CDR2 FQNEAQ. The CDR3 nucleotides are TGTGCCAGCAGCTCAAGAGCGGGCCCTAGTGCAGATACGCAGTATTTT. Translation gives CASSSRAGPSADTQYF. The full variable domain, rest sourced from reference TRBV7-8 and TRBJ2-3, is GAGVSQSPRYKVAKRGQDVALRCDPISGHVSLFWYQQALGQGPEFLTYFQNEAQLDKSGLPSDRFFAERPEGSVSTLKIQRTQQEDSAVYLCASSSRAGPSADTQYFGPGTRLTVL.

This clonotype was found a few times. This chain connects TRBV7-2 to TRBJ2-4; D gene ambiguous. V lost 3 bases and J lost 3, with 9 bases in between. CDR1 SGHTA and CDR2 FQGNSA come from the germline V gene. The CDR3 consists of 14 residues. The CDR3 coding sequence is TGTGCCAGCAGCTTCGGCCGGATCAAAAACATTCAGTACTTC. This gives the protein CASSFGRIKNIQYF.

V usage is TRBV3-1 and J usage is TRBJ2-4; D assignment may be TRBD1 or TRBD2 (5 bases each). V was trimmed by 2 bases and J by 4 bases, leaving 15 bases between them. The CDR3 spans 16 residues. CDR1 is LGHDT and CDR2 is YNNKEL in the germline V gene (reference sequence). CDR3 bases: TGTGCCAGCAGCCAAAGCGGCAGTTGGGGGAAAAACATTCAGTACTTC. Protein: CASSQSGSWGKNIQYF.

Many counts were recorded for this clonotype. The chain is built from TRBV7-2 and TRBJ2-1; 12 bases map to TRBD1. The CDR3 sequence is 14 residues long. The V segment lost 6 bases and the J segment 8 bases; nucleotides outside the gene matches: 5. Germline V lookup: CDR1 SGHTA, CDR2 FQGNSA. The DNA of the CDR3 is TGTGCCAGCAGTTGGGACAGGGGGCTCGATGAGCAGTTCTTC. This translates into CASSWDRGLDEQFF. Full variable domain (rest looked up from reference TRBV7-2 and TRBJ2-1): GAGVSQSPSNKVTEKGKDVELRCDPISGHTALYWYRQSLGQGLEFLIYFQGNSAPDKSGLPSDRFSAERTGGSVSTLTIQRTQQEDSAVYLCASSWDRGLDEQFFGPGTRLTVL.

The chain is built from TRBV7-2 and TRBJ1-5; no definite D call. Germline V CDR1 and CDR2: SGHTA, FQGNSA. The CDR3 is 16 residues long. V was clipped by 2 bases and J by 0 bases, with 11 bases between them. The CDR3 DNA reads as TGTGCCAGCAGCTTACAGGCACAATATAGCAATCAGCCCCAGCATTTT. Protein: CASSLQAQYSNQPQHF.